These 9 T cell receptor beta chains share one sample of origin, sequenced in a study of blood T cell repertoires in COVID-19. The assay was immunoSEQ multiplex PCR, and TCRdb's table has in-frame clones only and misses some. The table includes roughly 39,000 clones, less than 85% detected once. Sequences were obtained from peripheral blood. These receptors came from a man between 65 and 85 years old with acute or convalescent COVID-19.

The V gene is TRBV6-5, the J gene TRBJ2-5, with a tentative D call TRBD1 (6 bases). V gave up 7 bases and J gave up 5 bases, with 17 bases separating them. CDR1 MNHEY and CDR2 SVGAGI come from the germline V gene. The CDR3 totals 14 residues. The CDR3 protein is CASTPPTGWETQYF. The CDR3 nucleotides are TGTGCCAGCACCCCTCCGACAGGTTGGGAGACCCAGTACTTC.

The rearrangement links TRBV4-1 to TRBJ2-1, with 10 bases aligning to TRBD2. The germline CDR1 and CDR2 sequences are MGHRA and YSYEKL. With 1 base clipped from V and 2 bases from J, the junction kept 5 bases outside the gene matches. CDR3 size: 17 residues. The DNA for the CDR3 is TGCGCCAGCAGCCAAGGGTGGCTAGCGGGAGCCTACAATGAGCAGTTCTTC. Translation gives CASSQGWLAGAYNEQFF.

V usage is TRBV15 and J usage is TRBJ1-5, with TRBD1 as a possible D gene (6 bases). The CDR3 contains 15 residues. The germline gives CDR1 LNHNV, CDR2 YYDKDF (reference sequence). Trimming cost V 3 bases and J 4 bases, with 13 bases left between them. The CDR3 region has the DNA TGTGCCACCAGCAGGGCACAGGGTTGGAATCAGCCCCAGCATTTT. Its protein product is CATSRAQGWNQPQHF.

This chain uses TRBV7-9 with TRBJ2-1, with 8 bases lining up with TRBD2. Looked up from germline, CDR1 is SEHNR and CDR2 is FQNEAQ (reference sequence). The ends lost 5 bases at V and 2 bases at J; junction bases unmatched: 11. The CDR3 sequence is 17 residues long. CDR3 protein: CASSRMLAGVTYNEQFF. CDR3 bases: TGTGCCAGCAGCCGTATGCTAGCGGGCGTAACCTACAATGAGCAGTTCTTC.

This clone was counted only a few times. V and J are TRBV27 and TRBJ1-1; TRBD1 aligns across 7 bases. The CDR3 runs to 15 residues. Germline CDR1 and CDR2: MNHEY and SMNVEV (reference sequence). After removal of 6 bases from V and 1 base from J, the junction contained 8 bases not matched to a gene. CDR3 DNA sequence: TGTGCCAGCAGAGACAGGGCGCTTAGGAACACTGAAGCTTTCTTT. Translated: CASRDRALRNTEAFF.

CDR3 sequence (DNA): TGTGCCAGCAGTTCTCAGGGCTACGAGCAGTACTTC. This translates into CASSSQGYEQYF. This chain uses TRBV12-3 or TRBV12-4 with TRBJ2-7, with a tentative D call TRBD1 (5 bases). The CDR3 length is 12 residues. The V end lost 4 bases, the J end lost 3 bases, and 7 bases lay between the germline ends.

The chain has TRBV7-9 and TRBJ2-1; 16 nucleotides line up with TRBD2. Trimming took 5 bases from V and 8 from J; bases not matched to a gene: 3. This CDR3 is built from 15 residues. Germline V gene lookup returns CDR1 SEHNR and CDR2 FQNEAQ (reference sequence). The CDR3 loop reads CASSLGTSGRDEQFF. CDR3 bases: TGTGCCAGCAGCCTAGGGACTAGCGGGAGGGATGAGCAGTTCTTC.

The V gene is TRBV27, the J gene TRBJ1-1; TRBD1 matches 8 bases. Germline V gene lookup returns CDR1 MNHEY and CDR2 SMNVEV (reference sequence). This CDR3 is built from 14 residues. V was pared by 5 bases and J by 4 bases, with 6 bases of the junction left unmatched. The CDR3: CASSVPGQVTEAFF. As DNA, the CDR3 is TGTGCCAGCAGTGTCCCGGGACAGGTCACTGAAGCTTTCTTT.

The chain employs TRBV19 and TRBJ2-4; the D gene is possibly TRBD2 (5 bases). Trimming left V 4 bases short and J 8 bases short, with 15 bases between. CDR3 length: 14 amino acids. Per the germline V gene, CDR1 is LNHDA and CDR2 is SQIVND (reference sequence). The CDR3 DNA follows: TGTGCCAGTAGTAGTAGCGCCCCCGGGGACATTCAGTACTTC. Translating gives CASSSSAPGDIQYF. The full variable domain, rest sourced from reference TRBV19 and TRBJ2-4, is DGGITQSPKYLFRKEGQNVTLSCEQNLNHDAMYWYRQDPGQGLRLIYYSQIVNDFQKGDIAEGYSVSREKKESFPLTVTSAQKNPTAFYLCASSSSAPGDIQYFGAGTRLSVL.